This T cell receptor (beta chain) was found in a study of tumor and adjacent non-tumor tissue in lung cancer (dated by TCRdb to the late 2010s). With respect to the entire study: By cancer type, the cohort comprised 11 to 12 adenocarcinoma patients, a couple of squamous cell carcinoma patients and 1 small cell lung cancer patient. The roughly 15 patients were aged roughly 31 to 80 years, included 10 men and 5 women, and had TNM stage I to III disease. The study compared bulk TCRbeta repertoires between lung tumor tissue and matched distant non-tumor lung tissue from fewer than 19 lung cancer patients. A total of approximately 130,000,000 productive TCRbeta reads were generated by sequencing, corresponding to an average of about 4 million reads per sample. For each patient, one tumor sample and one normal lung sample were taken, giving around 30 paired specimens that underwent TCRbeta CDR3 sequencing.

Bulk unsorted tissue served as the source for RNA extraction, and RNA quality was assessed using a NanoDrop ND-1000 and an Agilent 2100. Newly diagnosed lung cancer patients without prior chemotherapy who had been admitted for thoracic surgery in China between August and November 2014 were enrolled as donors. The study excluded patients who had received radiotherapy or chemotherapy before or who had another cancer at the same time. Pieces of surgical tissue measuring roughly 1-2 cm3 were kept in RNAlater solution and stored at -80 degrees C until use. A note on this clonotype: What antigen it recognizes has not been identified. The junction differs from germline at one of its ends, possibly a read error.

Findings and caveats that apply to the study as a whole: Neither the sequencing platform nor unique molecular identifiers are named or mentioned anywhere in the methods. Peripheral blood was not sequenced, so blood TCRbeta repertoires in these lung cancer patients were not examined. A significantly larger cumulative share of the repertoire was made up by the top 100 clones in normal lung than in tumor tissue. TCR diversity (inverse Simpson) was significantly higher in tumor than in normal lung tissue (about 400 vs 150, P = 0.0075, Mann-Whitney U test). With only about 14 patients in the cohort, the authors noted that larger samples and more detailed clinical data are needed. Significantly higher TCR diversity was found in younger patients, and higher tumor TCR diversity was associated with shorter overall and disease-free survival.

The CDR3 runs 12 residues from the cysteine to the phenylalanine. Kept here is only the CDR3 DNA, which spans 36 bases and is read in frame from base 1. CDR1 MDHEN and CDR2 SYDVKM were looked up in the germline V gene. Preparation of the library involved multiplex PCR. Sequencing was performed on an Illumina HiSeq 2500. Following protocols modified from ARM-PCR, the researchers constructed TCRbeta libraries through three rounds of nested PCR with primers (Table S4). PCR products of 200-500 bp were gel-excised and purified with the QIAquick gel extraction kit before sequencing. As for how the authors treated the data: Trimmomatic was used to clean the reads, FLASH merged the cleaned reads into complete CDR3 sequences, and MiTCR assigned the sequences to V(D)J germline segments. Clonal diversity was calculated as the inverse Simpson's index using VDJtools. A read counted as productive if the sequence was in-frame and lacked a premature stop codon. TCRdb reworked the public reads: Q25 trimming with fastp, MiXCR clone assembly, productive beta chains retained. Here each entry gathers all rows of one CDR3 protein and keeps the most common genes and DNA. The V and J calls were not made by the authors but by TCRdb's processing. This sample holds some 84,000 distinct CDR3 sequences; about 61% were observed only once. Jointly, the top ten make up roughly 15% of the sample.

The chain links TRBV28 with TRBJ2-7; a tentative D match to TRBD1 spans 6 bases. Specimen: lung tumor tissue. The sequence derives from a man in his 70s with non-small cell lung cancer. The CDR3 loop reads CASTKGVYELYF. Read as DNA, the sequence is TGTGCTAGCACCAAGGGGGTCTACGAGCTGTACTTC.